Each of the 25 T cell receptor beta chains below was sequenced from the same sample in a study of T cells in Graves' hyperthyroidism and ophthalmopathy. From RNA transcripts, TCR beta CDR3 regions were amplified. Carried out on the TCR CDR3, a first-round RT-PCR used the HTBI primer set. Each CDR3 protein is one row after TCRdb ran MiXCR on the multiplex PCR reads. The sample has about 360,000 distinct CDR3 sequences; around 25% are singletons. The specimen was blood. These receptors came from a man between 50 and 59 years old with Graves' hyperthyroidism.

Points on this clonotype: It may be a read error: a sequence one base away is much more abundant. DNA for the CDR3: TGTGCCAGCAGTCCCCAGGGCCTCACCGGGGAGCTGTTTTTT. As protein: CASSPQGLTGELFF. The rearrangement links TRBV28 to TRBJ2-2; weak D call: TRBD1 (5 bases). Trimming shortened V by 5 bases and J by 4 bases, and 11 bases separated the two germline ends. The V gene's germline CDR1 is MDHEN and CDR2 SYDVKM. This CDR3 is built from 14 residues.

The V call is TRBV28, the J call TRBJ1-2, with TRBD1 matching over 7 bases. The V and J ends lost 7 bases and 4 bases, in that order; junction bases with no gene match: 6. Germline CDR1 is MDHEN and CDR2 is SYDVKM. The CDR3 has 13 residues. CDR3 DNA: TGTGCCAGCAATGAGGCAGGGGGCTATGGCTACACCTTC. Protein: CASNEAGGYGYTF.

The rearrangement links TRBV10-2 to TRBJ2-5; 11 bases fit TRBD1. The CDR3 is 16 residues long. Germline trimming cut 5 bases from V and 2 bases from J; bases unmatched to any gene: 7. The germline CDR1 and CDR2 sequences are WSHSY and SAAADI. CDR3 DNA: TGCGCCAGCAGTAAACCGGGACAGGGGGTACAAGAGACCCAGTACTTC. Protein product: CASSKPGQGVQETQYF.

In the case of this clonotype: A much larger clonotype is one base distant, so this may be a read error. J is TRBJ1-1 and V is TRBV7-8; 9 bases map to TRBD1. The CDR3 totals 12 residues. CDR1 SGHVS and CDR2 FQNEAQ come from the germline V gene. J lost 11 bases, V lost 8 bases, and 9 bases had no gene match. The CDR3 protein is CASGQDRGWAFF. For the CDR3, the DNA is TGTGCCAGCGGCCAAGACAGGGGGTGGGCTTTCTTT. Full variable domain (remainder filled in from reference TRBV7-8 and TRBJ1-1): GAGVSQSPRYKVAKRGQDVALRCDPISGHVSLFWYQQALGQGPEFLTYFQNEAQLDKSGLPSDRFFAERPEGSVSTLKIQRTQQEDSAVYLCASGQDRGWAFFGQGTRLTVV.

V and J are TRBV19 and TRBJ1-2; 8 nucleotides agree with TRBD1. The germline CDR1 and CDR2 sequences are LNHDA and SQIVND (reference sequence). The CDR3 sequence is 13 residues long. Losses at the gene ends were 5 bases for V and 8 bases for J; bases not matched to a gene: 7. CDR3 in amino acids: CASSLPGGTGYTF. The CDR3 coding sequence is TGTGCCAGTAGTTTACCAGGGGGCACGGGCTACACCTTC.

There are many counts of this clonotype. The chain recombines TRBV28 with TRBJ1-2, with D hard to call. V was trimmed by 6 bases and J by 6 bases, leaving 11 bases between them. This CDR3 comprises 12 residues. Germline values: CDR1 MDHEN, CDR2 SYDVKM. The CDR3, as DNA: TGTGCCAGCAGCCCGAGACTTGATGGCTACACCTTC. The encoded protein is CASSPRLDGYTF.

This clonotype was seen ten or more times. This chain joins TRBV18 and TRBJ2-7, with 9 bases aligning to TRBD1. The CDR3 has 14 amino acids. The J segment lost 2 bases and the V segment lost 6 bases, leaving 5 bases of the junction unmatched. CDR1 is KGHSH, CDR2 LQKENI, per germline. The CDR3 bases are TGTGCCAGCTCGAACAACAGGGGGCCCTACGAGCAGTACTTC. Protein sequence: CASSNNRGPYEQYF.

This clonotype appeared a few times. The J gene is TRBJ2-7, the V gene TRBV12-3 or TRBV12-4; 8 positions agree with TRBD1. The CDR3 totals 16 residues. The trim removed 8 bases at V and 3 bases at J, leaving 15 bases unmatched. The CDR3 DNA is TGTGCCAGCTCTTCGCTCGGGGCAGGGGGCGTCTACGAGCAGTACTTC. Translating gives CASSSLGAGGVYEQYF.

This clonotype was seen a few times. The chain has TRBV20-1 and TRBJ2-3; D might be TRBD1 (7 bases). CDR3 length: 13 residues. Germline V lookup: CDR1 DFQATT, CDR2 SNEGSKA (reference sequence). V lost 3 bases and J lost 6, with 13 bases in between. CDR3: CSASSGGPDTQYF. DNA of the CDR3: TGCAGTGCTAGTTCAGGGGGGCCGGATACGCAGTATTTT.

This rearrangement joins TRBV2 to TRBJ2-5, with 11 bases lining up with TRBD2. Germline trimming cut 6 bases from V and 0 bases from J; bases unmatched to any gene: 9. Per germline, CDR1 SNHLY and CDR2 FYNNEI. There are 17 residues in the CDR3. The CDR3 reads CASRPGTSGEYQETQYF. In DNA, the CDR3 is TGTGCCAGCAGACCCGGGACTAGCGGAGAGTACCAAGAGACCCAGTACTTC.

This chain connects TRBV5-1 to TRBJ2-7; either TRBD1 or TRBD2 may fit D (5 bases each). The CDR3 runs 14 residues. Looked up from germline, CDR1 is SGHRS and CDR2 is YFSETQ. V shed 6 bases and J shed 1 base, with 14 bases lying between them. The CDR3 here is CASNSGTPSYEQYF. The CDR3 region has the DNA TGCGCCAGCAATTCCGGGACGCCATCCTACGAGCAGTACTTC.

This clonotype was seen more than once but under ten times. In nucleotides, the CDR3 is TGTGCCAGCAGCTTAGCGCGAGACAGGAGGGGTCAGCCCCAGCATTTT. Encoded protein: CASSLARDRRGQPQHF. The chain uses TRBV7-8 and TRBJ1-5, with D perhaps matching TRBD1 (6 bases). The CDR3 consists of 16 residues. The germline CDR1 and CDR2 sequences are SGHVS and FQNEAQ. Trimming left V 0 bases short and J 6 bases short, with 15 bases between.

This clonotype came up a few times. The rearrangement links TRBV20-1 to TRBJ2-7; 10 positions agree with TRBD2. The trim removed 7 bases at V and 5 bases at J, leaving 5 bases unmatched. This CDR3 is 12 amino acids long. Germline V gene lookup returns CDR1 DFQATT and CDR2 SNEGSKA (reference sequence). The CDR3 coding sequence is TGCAGTGGCTCTAGCGGGAGCCACGAGCAGTACTTC. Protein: CSGSSGSHEQYF.

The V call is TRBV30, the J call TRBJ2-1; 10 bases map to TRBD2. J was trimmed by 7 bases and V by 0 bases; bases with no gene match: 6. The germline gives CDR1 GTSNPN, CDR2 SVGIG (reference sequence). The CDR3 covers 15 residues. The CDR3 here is CAWSVGLAGENEQFF. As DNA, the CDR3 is TGTGCCTGGAGTGTAGGCCTAGCGGGAGAGAATGAGCAGTTCTTC.

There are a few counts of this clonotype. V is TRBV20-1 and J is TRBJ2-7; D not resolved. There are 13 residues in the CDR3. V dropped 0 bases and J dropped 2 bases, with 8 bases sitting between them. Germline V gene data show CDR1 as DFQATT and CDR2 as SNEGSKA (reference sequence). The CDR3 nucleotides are TGCAGTGCTAGAGATATTAGGACCTACGAGCAGTACTTC. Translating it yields CSARDIRTYEQYF.

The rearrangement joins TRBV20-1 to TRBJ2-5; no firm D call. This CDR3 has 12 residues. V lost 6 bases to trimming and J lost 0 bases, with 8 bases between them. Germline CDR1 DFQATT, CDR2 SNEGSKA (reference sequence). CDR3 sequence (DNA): TGCAGTGCCTCGGAGTACCAAGAGACCCAGTACTTC. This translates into CSASEYQETQYF.

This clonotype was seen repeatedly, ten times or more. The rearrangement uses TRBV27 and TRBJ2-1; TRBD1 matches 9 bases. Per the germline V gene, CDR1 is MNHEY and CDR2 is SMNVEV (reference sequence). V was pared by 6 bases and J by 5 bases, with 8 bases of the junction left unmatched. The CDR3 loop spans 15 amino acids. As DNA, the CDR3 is TGTGCCAGCAGGGGGACAGGGACGGGAGACAATGAGCAGTTCTTC. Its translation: CASRGTGTGDNEQFF.

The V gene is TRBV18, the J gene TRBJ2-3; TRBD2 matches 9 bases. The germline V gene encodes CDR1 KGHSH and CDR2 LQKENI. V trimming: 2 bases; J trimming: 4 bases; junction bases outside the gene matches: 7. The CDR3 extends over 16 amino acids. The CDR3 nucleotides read TGTGCCAGCTCACCAGGCGGCGGGAGGGCCGCAGATACGCAGTATTTT. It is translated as CASSPGGGRAADTQYF.

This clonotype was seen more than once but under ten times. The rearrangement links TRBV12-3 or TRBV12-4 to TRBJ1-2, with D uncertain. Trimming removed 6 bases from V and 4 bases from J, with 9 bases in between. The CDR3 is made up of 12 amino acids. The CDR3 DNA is TGTGCCAGCAGCCTGAGAATCTATGGCTACACCTTC. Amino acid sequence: CASSLRIYGYTF.

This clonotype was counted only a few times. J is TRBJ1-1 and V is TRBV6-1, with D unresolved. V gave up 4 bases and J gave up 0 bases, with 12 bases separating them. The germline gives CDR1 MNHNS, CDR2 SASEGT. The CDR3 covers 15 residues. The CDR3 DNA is TGTGCCAGCAGTGCGTCGGAAGATCTGAACACTGAAGCTTTCTTT. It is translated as CASSASEDLNTEAFF.

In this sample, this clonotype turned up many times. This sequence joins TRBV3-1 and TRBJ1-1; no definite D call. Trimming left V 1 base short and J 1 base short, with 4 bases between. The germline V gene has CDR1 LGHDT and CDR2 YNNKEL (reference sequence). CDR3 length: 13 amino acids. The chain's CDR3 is CASSQVGNTEAFF. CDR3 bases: TGTGCCAGCAGCCAAGTAGGGAACACTGAAGCTTTCTTT. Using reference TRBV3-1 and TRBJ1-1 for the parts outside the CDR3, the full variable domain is DTAVSQTPKYLVTQMGNDKSIKCEQNLGHDTMYWYKQDSKKFLKIMFSYNNKELIINETVPNRFSPKSPDKAHLNLHINSLELGDSAVYFCASSQVGNTEAFFGQGTRLTVV.

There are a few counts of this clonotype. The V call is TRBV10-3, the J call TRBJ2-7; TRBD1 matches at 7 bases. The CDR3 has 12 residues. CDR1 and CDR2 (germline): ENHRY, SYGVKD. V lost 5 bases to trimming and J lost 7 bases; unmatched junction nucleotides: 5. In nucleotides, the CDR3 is TGTGCCATCAGTACCACAGGGGAAGAGCAGTACTTC. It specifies CAISTTGEEQYF.

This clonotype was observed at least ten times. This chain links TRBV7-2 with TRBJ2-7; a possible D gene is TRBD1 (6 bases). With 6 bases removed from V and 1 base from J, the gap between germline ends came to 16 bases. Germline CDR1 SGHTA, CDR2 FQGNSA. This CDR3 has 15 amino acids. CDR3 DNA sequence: TGTGCCAGCAGTTTTACCCCACAGGGATCCTACGAGCAGTACTTC. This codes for CASSFTPQGSYEQYF.

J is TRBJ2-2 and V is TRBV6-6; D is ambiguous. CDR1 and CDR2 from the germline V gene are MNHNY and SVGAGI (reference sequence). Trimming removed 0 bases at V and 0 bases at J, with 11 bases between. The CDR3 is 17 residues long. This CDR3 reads CASSYSSGLANTGELFF. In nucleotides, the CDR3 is TGTGCCAGCAGTTACTCGTCCGGGTTAGCGAACACCGGGGAGCTGTTTTTT.

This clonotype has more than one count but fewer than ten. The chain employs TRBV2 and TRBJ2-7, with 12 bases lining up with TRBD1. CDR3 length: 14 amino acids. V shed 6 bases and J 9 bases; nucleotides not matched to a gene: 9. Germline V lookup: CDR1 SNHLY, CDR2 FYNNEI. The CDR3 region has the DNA TGTGCCAGCAGGGAGGCCGGGACAGGGGGCCGGCAGTACTTC. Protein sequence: CASREAGTGGRQYF.